These 12 T cell receptor beta chains share one sample of origin, sequenced in a study of T cell repertoires in cytomegalovirus infection. No antigens are known for them. TCRdb used MiXCR to reprocess the reads, holding one entry per CDR3 protein. The data show about a million distinct CDR3 sequences, with 31% seen just once and over 10% held by the top ten. The sequencing here drew on cultured CD8+ T cells from PBMCs, taken from culture after CMV antigen stimulation. Every receptor here comes from a human donor in good health (CMV status not recorded). Some clones in this sample may be carry-over from other donors' samples.

This clonotype was seen a few times. This chain links TRBV12-3 or TRBV12-4 with TRBJ2-7; D is unresolved. The CDR3 sequence is 13 residues long. With 5 bases removed from V and 4 bases from J, the gap between germline ends came to 12 bases. CDR3 region: CASSPSAKYEQYF. CDR3 sequence (DNA): TGTGCCAGCAGTCCATCCGCCAAATACGAGCAGTACTTC.

This clonotype has ten or more counts. The J gene is TRBJ2-3, the V gene TRBV7-2; possible D gene TRBD2, 6 bases. V was clipped by 5 bases and J by 0 bases, with 24 bases between them. The germline V gene has CDR1 SGHTA and CDR2 FQGNSA. The CDR3 contains 19 residues. CDR3 in DNA: TGTGCCAGCAGCGGAAGAGGTCCGGCCAGCGGGTTTAGCACAGATACGCAGTATTTT. This translates into CASSGRGPASGFSTDTQYF.

This clonotype was recorded only once. The rearrangement uses TRBV7-9 and TRBJ2-1, with 15 bases identical to TRBD2. V gave up 3 bases and J gave up 4 bases; unmatched junction bases: 4. The CDR3 length is 17 residues. Germline V lookup: CDR1 SEHNR, CDR2 FQNEAQ (reference sequence). The CDR3, as DNA: TGTGCCAGCAGCTTCGGACTAGCGGGGGGGAAATACAATGAGCAGTTCTTC. This encodes CASSFGLAGGKYNEQFF.

This chain uses TRBV20-1 with TRBJ1-1; TRBD1 matches at 7 bases. Germline V gene lookup returns CDR1 DFQATT and CDR2 SNEGSKA (reference sequence). The CDR3 sequence is 12 residues long. V gave up 3 bases and J gave up 6 bases; unmatched junction bases: 4. Here the CDR3 reads CSASKGASEAFF. DNA of the CDR3: TGCAGTGCTAGCAAGGGGGCGTCTGAAGCTTTCTTT.

In DNA form, the CDR3 reads TGTGCCAGCAGTTACTCGAGACACACCGGCTATGGCTACACCTTC. Protein product: CASSYSRHTGYGYTF. The chain is built from TRBV6-2 or TRBV6-3 and TRBJ1-2, with unresolved D. This CDR3 region has 15 residues. Trimming shortened V by 0 bases and J by 4 bases, and 12 bases separated the two germline ends. Germline V gene sequence: CDR1 MNHEY, CDR2 SVGEGT.

This clonotype was seen a handful of times. The chain carries TRBV7-9 and TRBJ2-7; D possibly corresponds to TRBD1 (7 bases). Germline V gene lookup returns CDR1 SEHNR and CDR2 FQNEAQ (reference sequence). Trimming pared 4 bases from V and 2 bases from J, leaving 21 bases between. CDR3 size: 17 residues. CDR3: CASSSLRDSTGAYEQYF. CDR3 DNA: TGTGCCAGCAGCTCACTTAGGGACTCCACAGGGGCCTACGAGCAGTACTTC. The entire variable domain, with the rest obtained from reference TRBV7-9 and TRBJ2-7, is as follows: DTGVSQNPRHKITKRGQNVTFRCDPISEHNRLYWYRQTLGQGPEFLTYFQNEAQLEKSRLLSDRFSAERPKGSFSTLEIQRTEQGDSAMYLCASSSLRDSTGAYEQYFGPGTRLTVT.

At least ten counts were recorded for this clonotype. The CDR3 coding sequence is TGTGCCAGCAGCCTACCCACAAGCGGGGGGCTCACCGGGGAGCTGTTTTTT. It is translated as CASSLPTSGGLTGELFF. This chain connects TRBV12-3 or TRBV12-4 to TRBJ2-2; 9 nucleotides align to TRBD2. The CDR3 contains 17 residues. J gave up 4 bases and V 6 bases, and 12 bases lay outside the gene matches.

This clonotype was observed a handful of times. V is TRBV7-8 and J is TRBJ2-7; TRBD1 or TRBD2 may be the D gene (6 bases each). Germline assignment: CDR1 SGHVS and CDR2 FQNEAQ. V was trimmed by 5 bases and J by 6 bases, leaving 20 bases between them. The CDR3 totals 15 residues. The CDR3 here is CASSISWGAGSEQYV. CDR3 in DNA: TGTGCCAGCAGCATCTCCTGGGGGGCTGGATCCGAGCAGTACGTC.

This clonotype came up many times. The rearrangement joins TRBV7-2 to TRBJ2-1, with TRBD2 matching 10 bases. V shed 1 base, J shed 7 bases, and the junction held 10 bases outside the gene matches. Germline lookup yields CDR1 SGHTA and CDR2 FQGNSA. This CDR3 contains 17 residues. Written as DNA, the CDR3 is TGTGCCAGCAGCTTAGATGTTAGAACTAGCGGGGTGAATGAGCAGTTCTTC. Protein sequence: CASSLDVRTSGVNEQFF.

This chain joins TRBV4-1 and TRBJ2-3, with D perhaps matching TRBD1 (5 bases). Germline V gives CDR1 MGHRA, CDR2 YSYEKL. V was clipped by 0 bases and J by 2 bases, with 9 bases between them. The CDR3 runs to 15 residues. CDR3 residues: CASSQEGRVTDTQYF. The CDR3 DNA is TGCGCCAGCAGCCAAGAGGGGCGCGTCACAGATACGCAGTATTTT.

The V gene is TRBV7-9, the J gene TRBJ1-1, with D hard to call. Looked up from germline, CDR1 is SEHNR and CDR2 is FQNEAQ (reference sequence). The V gene lost 2 bases and the J gene lost 2 bases, with 12 bases spanning the gap. The CDR3 sequence is 15 residues long. The CDR3 sequence is CASSLRSPANTEAFF. CDR3 bases: TGTGCCAGCAGCTTAAGGAGTCCAGCAAACACTGAAGCTTTCTTT.

V is TRBV14 and J is TRBJ1-1; TRBD1 is a possible D gene (6 bases). V lost 5 bases and J 5 bases, leaving 15 bases between the germline ends. The CDR3 has 14 amino acids. CDR1 and CDR2 (germline): SGHDN, FVKESK. The CDR3 bases are TGTGCCAGCAGCTTACAGGGTCGCGAAACTGAAGCTTTCTTT. It specifies CASSLQGRETEAFF.